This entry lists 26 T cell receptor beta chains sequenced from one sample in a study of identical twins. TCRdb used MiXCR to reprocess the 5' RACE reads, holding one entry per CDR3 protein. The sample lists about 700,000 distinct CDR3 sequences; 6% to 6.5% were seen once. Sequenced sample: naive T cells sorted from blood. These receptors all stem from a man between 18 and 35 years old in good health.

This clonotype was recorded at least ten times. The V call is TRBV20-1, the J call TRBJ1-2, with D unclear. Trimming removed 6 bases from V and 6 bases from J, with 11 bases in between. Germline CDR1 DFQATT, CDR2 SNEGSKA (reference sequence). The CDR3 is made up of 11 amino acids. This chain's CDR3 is CSALWGDGYTF. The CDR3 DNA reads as TGCAGTGCACTCTGGGGTGATGGCTACACCTTC.

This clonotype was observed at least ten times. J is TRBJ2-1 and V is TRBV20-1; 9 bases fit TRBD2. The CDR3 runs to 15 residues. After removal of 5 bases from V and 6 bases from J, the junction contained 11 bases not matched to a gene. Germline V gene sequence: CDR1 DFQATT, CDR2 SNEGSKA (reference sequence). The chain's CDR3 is CSASGRLAGINEQFF. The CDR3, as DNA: TGCAGTGCTTCCGGTCGGCTAGCGGGGATCAATGAGCAGTTCTTC.

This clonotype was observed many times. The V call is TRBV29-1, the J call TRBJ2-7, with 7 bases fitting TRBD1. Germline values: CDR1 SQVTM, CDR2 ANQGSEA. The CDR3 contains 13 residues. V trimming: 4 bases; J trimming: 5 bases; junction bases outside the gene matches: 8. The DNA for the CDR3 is TGCAGCGTTGTCCTTTCACAGGGGAACGAGCAGTACGTC. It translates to CSVVLSQGNEQYV.

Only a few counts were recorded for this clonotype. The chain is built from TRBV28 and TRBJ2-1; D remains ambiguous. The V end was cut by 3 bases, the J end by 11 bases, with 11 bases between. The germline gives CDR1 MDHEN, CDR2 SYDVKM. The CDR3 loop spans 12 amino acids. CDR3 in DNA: TGTGCCAGCAGTTTGTTACTCCCTCAGCAGTTCTTC. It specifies CASSLLLPQQFF.

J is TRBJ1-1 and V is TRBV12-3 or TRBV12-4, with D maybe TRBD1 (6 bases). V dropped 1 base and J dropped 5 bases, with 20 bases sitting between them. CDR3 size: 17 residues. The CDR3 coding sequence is TGTGCCAGCAGTTTAGTATTAGGTGGGGGGGGCGCGACTGAAGCTTTCTTT. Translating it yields CASSLVLGGGGATEAFF.

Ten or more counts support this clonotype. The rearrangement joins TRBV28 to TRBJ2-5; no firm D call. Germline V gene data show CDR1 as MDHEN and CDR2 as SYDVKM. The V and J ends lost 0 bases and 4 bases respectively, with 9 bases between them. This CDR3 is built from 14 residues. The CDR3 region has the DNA TGTGCCAGCAGTTTATGGTTGAGAGGAGAGACCCAGTACTTC. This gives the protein CASSLWLRGETQYF.

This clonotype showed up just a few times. CDR3 DNA sequence: TGTGCCAGCAGTCCGACGCCCCAGCATTTT. Protein: CASSPTPQHF. This chain connects TRBV2 to TRBJ1-5; no firm D call. Trimming took 5 bases from V and 9 from J, leaving 5 bases between them. From germline, CDR1 is SNHLY and CDR2 FYNNEI. This CDR3 spans 10 amino acids.

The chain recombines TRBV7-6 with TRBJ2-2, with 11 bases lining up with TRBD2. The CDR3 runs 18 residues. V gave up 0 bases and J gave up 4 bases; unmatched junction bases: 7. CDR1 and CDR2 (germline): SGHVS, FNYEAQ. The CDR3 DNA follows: TGTGCCAGCAGCTTAGCTGGGGCTAGCGGGAGGACCACCGGGGAGCTGTTTTTT. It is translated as CASSLAGASGRTTGELFF.

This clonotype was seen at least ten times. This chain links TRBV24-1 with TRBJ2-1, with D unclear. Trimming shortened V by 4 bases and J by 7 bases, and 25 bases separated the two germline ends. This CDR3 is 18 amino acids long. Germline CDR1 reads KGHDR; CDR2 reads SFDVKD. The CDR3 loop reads CATSDLARPGVPSNEQFF. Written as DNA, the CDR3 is TGTGCCACCAGTGACCTCGCCCGGCCGGGCGTTCCGTCGAATGAGCAGTTCTTC.

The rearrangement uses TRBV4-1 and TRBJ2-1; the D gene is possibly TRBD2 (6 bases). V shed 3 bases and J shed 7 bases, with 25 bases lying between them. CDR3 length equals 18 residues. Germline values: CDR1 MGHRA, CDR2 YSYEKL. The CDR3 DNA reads TGCGCCAGCAGCCAGCTACAATTACTAGCTAGTCAGTCGAATGAGCAGTTCTTC. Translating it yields CASSQLQLLASQSNEQFF.

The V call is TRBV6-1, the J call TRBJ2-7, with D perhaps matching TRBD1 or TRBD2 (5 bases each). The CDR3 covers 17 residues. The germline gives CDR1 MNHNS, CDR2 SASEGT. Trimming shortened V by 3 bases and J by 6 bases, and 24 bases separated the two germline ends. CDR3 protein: CASSDPTTGAPAREQYV. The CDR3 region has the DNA TGTGCCAGCAGTGATCCCACAACCGGGGCCCCGGCGCGCGAGCAGTACGTC.

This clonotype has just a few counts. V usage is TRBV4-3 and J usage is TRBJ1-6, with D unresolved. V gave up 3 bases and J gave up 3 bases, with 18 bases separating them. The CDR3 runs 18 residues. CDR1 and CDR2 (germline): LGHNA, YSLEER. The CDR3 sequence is CASSQDGWRPHYNSPLHF. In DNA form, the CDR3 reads TGCGCCAGCAGCCAGGACGGGTGGCGTCCCCACTATAATTCACCCCTCCACTTT.

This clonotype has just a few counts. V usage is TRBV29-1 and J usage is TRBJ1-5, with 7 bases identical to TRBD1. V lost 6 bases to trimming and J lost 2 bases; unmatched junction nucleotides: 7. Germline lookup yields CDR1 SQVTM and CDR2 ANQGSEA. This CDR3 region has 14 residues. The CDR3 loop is CSVATGNGNQPQHF. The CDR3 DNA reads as TGCAGCGTGGCGACAGGGAACGGCAATCAGCCCCAGCATTTT.

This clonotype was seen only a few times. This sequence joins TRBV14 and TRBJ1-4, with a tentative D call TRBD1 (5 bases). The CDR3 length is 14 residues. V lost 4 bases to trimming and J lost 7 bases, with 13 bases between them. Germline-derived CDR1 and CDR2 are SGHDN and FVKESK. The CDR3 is CASSPSGLLEKLFF. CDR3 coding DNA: TGTGCCAGCAGCCCCTCGGGACTCCTTGAAAAACTGTTTTTT. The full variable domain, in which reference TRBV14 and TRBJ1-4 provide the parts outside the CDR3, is EAGVTQFPSHSVIEKGQTVTLRCDPISGHDNLYWYRRVMGKEIKFLLHFVKESKQDESGMPNNRFLAERTGGTYSTLKVQPAELEDSGVYFCASSPSGLLEKLFFGSGTQLSVL.

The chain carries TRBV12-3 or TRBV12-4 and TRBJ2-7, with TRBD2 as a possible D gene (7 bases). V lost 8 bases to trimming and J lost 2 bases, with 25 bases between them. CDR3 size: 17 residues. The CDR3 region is CASDAGGAQLITYEQYV. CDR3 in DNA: TGTGCCAGCGACGCTGGGGGGGCCCAACTTATTACCTACGAGCAGTACGTC.

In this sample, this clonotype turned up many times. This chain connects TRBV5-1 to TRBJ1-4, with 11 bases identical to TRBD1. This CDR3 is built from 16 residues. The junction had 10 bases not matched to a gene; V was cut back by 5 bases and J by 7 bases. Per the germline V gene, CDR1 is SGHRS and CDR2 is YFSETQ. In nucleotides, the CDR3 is TGCGCCAGCAGTGGGACAGGGGGGATTCCGGGTGAAAAACTGTTTTTT. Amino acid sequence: CASSGTGGIPGEKLFF.

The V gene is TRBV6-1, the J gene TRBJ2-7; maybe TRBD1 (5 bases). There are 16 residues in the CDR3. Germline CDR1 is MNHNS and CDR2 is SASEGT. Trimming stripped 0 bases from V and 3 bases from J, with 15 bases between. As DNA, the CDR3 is TGTGCCAGCAGTGAAGCCCTCCCAGGGTATGGCTACGAGCAGTACGTC. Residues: CASSEALPGYGYEQYV.

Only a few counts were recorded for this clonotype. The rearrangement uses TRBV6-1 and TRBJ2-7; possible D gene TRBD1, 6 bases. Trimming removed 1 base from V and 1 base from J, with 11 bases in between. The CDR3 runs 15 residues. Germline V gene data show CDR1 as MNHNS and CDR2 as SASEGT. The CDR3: CASSEGVGQSYEQYV. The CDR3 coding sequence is TGTGCCAGCAGTGAAGGCGTCGGACAGTCCTACGAGCAGTACGTC.

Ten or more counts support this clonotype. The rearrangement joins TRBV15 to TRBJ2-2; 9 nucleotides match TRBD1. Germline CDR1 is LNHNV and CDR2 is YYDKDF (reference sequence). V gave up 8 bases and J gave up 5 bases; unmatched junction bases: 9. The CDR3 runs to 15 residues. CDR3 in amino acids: CATRGTGLGTGELFF. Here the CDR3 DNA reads TGTGCCACCCGAGGGACAGGGCTGGGGACCGGGGAGCTGTTTTTT. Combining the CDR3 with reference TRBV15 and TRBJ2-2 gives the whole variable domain DAMVIQNPRYQVTQFGKPVTLSCSQTLNHNVMYWYQQKSSQAPKLLFHYYDKDFNNEADTPDNFQSRRPNTSFCFLDIRSPGLGDTAMYLCATRGTGLGTGELFFGEGSRLTVL.

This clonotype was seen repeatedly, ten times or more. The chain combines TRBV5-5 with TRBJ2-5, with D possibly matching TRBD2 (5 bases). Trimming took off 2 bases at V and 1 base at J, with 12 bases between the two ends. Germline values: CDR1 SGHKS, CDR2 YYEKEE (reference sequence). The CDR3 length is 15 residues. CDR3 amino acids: CASSLMAGPQETQYF. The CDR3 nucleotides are TGTGCCAGCAGCTTAATGGCGGGTCCCCAAGAGACCCAGTACTTC.

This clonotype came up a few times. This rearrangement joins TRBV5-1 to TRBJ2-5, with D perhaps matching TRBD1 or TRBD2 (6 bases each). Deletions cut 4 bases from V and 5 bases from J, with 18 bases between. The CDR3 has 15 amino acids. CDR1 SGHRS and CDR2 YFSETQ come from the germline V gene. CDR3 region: CASSGTGRRGETQYF. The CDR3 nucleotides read TGCGCCAGCAGCGGAACAGGGAGGAGAGGGGAGACCCAGTACTTC.

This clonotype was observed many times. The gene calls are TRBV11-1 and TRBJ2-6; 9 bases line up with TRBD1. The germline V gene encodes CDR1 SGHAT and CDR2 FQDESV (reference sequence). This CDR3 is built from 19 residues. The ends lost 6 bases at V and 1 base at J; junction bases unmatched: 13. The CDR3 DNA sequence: TGTGCCAGCAGGCACACAGGGGGCGATTTAGAATCTGGGGCCAACGTCCTGACTTTC. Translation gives CASRHTGGDLESGANVLTF.

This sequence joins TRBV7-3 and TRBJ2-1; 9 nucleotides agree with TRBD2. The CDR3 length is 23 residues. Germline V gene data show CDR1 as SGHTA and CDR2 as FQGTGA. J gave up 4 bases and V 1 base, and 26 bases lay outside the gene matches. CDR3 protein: CASSLSPPLGRWIAGDLYNEQFF. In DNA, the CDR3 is TGTGCCAGCAGCTTAAGCCCACCCCTGGGACGCTGGATAGCGGGAGACCTATACAATGAGCAGTTCTTC.

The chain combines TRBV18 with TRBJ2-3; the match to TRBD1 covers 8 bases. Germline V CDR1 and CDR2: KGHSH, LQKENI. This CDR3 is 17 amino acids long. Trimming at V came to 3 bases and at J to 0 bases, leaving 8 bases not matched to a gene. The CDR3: CASSPGQEPSSTDTQYF. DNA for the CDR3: TGTGCCAGCTCACCGGGACAGGAGCCCTCTAGCACAGATACGCAGTATTTT. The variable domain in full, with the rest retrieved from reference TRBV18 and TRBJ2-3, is NAGVMQNPRHLVRRRGQEARLRCSPMKGHSHVYWYRQLPEEGLKFMVYLQKENIIDESGMPKERFSAEFPKEGPSILRIQQVVRGDSAAYFCASSPGQEPSSTDTQYFGPGTRLTVL.

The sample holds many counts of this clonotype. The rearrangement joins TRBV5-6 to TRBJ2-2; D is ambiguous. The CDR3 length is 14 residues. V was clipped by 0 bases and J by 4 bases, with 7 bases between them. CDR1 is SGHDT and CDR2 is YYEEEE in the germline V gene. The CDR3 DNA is TGTGCCAGCAGCTTGGATCCTTCCACCGGGGAGCTGTTTTTT. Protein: CASSLDPSTGELFF.

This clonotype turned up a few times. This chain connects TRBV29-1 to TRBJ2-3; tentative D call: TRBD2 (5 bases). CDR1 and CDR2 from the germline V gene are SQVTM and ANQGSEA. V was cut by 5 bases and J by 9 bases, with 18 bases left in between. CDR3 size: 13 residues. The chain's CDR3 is CSVMDSGSGTQYF. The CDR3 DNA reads TGCAGCGTTATGGACTCTGGGTCGGGGACGCAGTATTTT.